This T cell receptor beta chain was obtained from a study of T cell responses to AZD1222 COVID-19 vaccine. Points from the study as a whole: Baseline testing showed seropositivity in only a handful of AZD1222 recipients. None of the repertoires were sampled until the peak T cell response had passed. Unmutated regions of variants are reportedly targeted by nearly half of spike-specific TCRs.

Combined were second doses at about 4 or about 12 weeks. Generated by immunoSEQ multiplex PCR, the TCRdb table keeps only in-frame clones and is missing some. Here the sample spans tens of thousands of clones, approximately 90% being singletons. The length of the CDR3 is 15 residues. Germline V gene sequence: CDR1 SGHDT, CDR2 YYEEEE. Trimming removed 4 bases at V and 0 bases at J, with 13 bases between. On this clone itself: Its specificity is unknown.

The origin of this receptor is an adult who received the AZD1222 COVID-19 vaccine. The sample was peripheral blood, taken 28 days after the second AZD1222 dose. The V and J genes are TRBV5-6 and TRBJ2-5, with D hard to call. The CDR3 DNA follows: TGTGCCAGCAGCCCTTGGACGGTGTACCAAGAGACCCAGTACTTC. This encodes CASSPWTVYQETQYF.